This T cell receptor beta chain was retrieved from a study of blood T cell repertoires in COVID-19. As for the study in general: Spain, Italy and the United States supplied samples that represented acute and convalescent COVID-19.

How the authors handled the data: Amplification with reference gene primers provided the estimates of nucleated cell counts. The repertoire was sequenced with immunoSEQ multiplex PCR; TCRdb's copy has only in-frame clones and lacks some. V and J calls and clone size are those listed in that table; D and trimming were worked out from the DNA. The table includes roughly 15,000 clones, about four fifths detected once. CDR3 length equals 15 residues. Germline loops: CDR1 KGHSH, CDR2 LQKENI. The V and J ends lost 2 bases and 7 bases respectively, with 15 bases between them. The clonotype comes from a man aged 80 or over with active COVID-19. The sequenced sample was peripheral blood. This chain connects TRBV18 to TRBJ2-1, with D possibly matching TRBD2 (5 bases). The CDR3 here is CASSPGETRGNEQFF. CDR3 DNA: TGTGCCAGCTCACCAGGTGAGACTCGAGGGAATGAGCAGTTCTTC.